This TCR beta chain comes out of a study of T cells in Graves' hyperthyroidism and ophthalmopathy. Findings and caveats of the study: Stable hyperthyroidism was told apart from ophthalmopathy by a model built on 13 V-J features. The majority of expanded thyroid clonotypes above 0.001 also appeared in blood.

There are many counts of this clonotype. What it binds is not known. The junction differs from germline at one of its ends, possibly a read error. CDR3 length: 15 residues. Germline CDR1 is SGHRS and CDR2 is YFSETQ. From RNA transcripts, TCR beta CDR3 regions were amplified. Researchers ran a first-round RT-PCR on the TCR CDR3 using the HTBI primer set. A single record per CDR3 protein comes from TCRdb applying MiXCR to the multiplex PCR reads. The data show about 400,000 distinct CDR3 sequences, roughly an eighth seen once. This chain connects TRBV5-1 to TRBJ2-7; D remains ambiguous. The sample comprised blood. The clonotype comes from a woman between 18 and 30 years old with Graves' hyperthyroidism. The CDR3 here is CASSLVGGSSYEQYF. CDR3 bases: TGTGCCAGCAGCTTAGTAGGTGGCAGCTCCTACGAGCAGTACTTC.